Sequencing of this T cell receptor beta chain was carried out in a study of glioma-infiltrating T cells. Study summary: Blood libraries targeted 4.5- to 10-fold coverage of 910,000 or so T cells.

With 4 bases clipped from V and 4 bases from J, the junction kept 4 bases outside the gene matches. Germline V gene lookup returns CDR1 SGHAT and CDR2 FQNNGV. The CDR3 length is 16 residues. This clonotype has only a few counts. Its target is unknown. The study's findings and limits: Shared blood CDR3 signature motifs marked patients with low tissue-blood divergence. Gliomas, especially low-grade, showed above-expected tissue-blood divergence; non-neoplastic patients showed below.

Amplification of TCR alpha and beta CDR3 regions from RNA used iRepertoire nested multiplex PCR. TCRdb redid the calling of the multiplex PCR reads with MiXCR, one entry per CDR3 protein. The sample has 300,000 to 450,000 distinct CDR3 sequences, more than 35% seen once; the top ten hold approximately 12%. This sequence was found in a human donor with low-grade glioma or glioblastoma, undergoing nonglioma brain surgery, or in good health (not recorded which). The material sequenced was glioma tissue, nonneoplastic brain tissue, or PBMCs (not recorded which). The chain carries TRBV11-2 and TRBJ2-3, with TRBD2 identical over 14 bases. DNA for the CDR3: TGTGCCAGCAGCTCCGGGACTAGCGGGAGATCAGATACGCAGTATTTT. Amino acids: CASSSGTSGRSDTQYF.